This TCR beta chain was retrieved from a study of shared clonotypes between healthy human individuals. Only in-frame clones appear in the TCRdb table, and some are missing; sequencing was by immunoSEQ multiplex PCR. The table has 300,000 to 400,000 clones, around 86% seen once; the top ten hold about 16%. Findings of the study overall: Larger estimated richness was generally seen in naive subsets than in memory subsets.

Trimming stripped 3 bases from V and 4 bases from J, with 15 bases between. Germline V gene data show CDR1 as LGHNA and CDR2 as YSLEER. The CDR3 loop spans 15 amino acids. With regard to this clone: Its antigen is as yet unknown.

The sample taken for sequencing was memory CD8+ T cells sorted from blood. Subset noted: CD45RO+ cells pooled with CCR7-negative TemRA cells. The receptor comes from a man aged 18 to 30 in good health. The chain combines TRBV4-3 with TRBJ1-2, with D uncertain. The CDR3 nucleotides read TGCGCCAGCAGCCAGTACGACTCGGAGGTCTATGGCTACACCTTC. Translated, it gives CASSQYDSEVYGYTF.